Presented here are 14 T cell receptor beta chains from one specimen sequenced in a study of T cells in Graves' hyperthyroidism and ophthalmopathy. Researchers amplified the TCR beta CDR3 regions from RNA transcripts. The TCR CDR3 first-round RT-PCR relied on the HTBI primer set. MiXCR, applied by TCRdb to the multiplex PCR reads, yields one record per CDR3 protein. The table lists 500,000 to 650,000 distinct CDR3 sequences, 17% of them singletons. The sequencing sample was made of blood. Every receptor here comes from a woman under 30 with Graves' ophthalmopathy.

This clonotype was recorded at least ten times. CDR3 sequence: CSATQGVSSYNEQFF. CDR3 nucleotide sequence: TGCAGTGCTACTCAGGGGGTAAGCTCCTACAATGAGCAGTTCTTC. This sequence joins TRBV20-1 and TRBJ2-1, with 7 positions matching TRBD1. This CDR3 is built from 15 residues. CDR1 and CDR2 from the germline V gene are DFQATT and SNEGSKA (reference sequence). Germline trimming cut 4 bases from V and 0 bases from J; bases unmatched to any gene: 6.

V is TRBV7-2 and J is TRBJ1-1, with D perhaps matching TRBD1 (5 bases). V dropped 3 bases and J dropped 6 bases, with 14 bases sitting between them. The CDR3 is 14 amino acids. Germline-derived CDR1 and CDR2 are SGHTA and FQGNSA. The CDR3 DNA follows: TGTGCCAGCAGCTTCTCCGGGGCGAGCGCTGAAGCTTTCTTT. This sequence encodes CASSFSGASAEAFF.

This clonotype was seen ten or more times. This chain links TRBV28 with TRBJ1-1; D not resolved. Germline V gene lookup returns CDR1 MDHEN and CDR2 SYDVKM. CDR3 length equals 12 residues. V was pared by 6 bases and J by 1 base, with 6 bases between. CDR3 residues: CASRMTNTEAFF. The CDR3, as DNA: TGTGCCAGCAGGATGACGAACACTGAAGCTTTCTTT.

Many counts were recorded for this clonotype. The chain is built from TRBV20-1 and TRBJ2-1; 12 nucleotides agree with TRBD2. CDR3 size: 16 residues. The J segment lost 4 bases and the V segment lost 1 base, leaving 5 bases of the junction unmatched. Germline CDR1 and CDR2: DFQATT and SNEGSKA (reference sequence). For the CDR3, the DNA is TGCAGTGCTAGAGGTGGACTAGCGGGGAGATACAATGAGCAGTTCTTC. Its translation: CSARGGLAGRYNEQFF.

This clonotype was counted ten times or more. The chain links TRBV6-1 to TRBJ2-2, with D uncertain. The germline V and J ends were trimmed by 1 base and 1 base, with 7 bases remaining between them. In germline, CDR1 is MNHNS, CDR2 SASEGT. The CDR3 length is 15 residues. DNA of the CDR3: TGTGCCAGCAGTGAAGTCAGAGTGAACACCGGGGAGCTGTTTTTT. Protein sequence: CASSEVRVNTGELFF.

The chain carries TRBV4-1 and TRBJ2-5; 9 nucleotides match TRBD2. Germline V gene lookup returns CDR1 MGHRA and CDR2 YSYEKL. V lost 0 bases, J lost 4 bases, and 3 bases stayed unmatched. The CDR3 spans 15 residues. The CDR3 is CASSQDGGGVETQYF. The CDR3 DNA is TGCGCCAGCAGCCAAGATGGCGGGGGGGTAGAGACCCAGTACTTC.

This clonotype was recorded a few times. A much larger clone lies one base from this, so it may be a read error. CDR3 protein: CTSSLDGTSSGQETQYF. DNA of the CDR3: TGTACCAGCAGCTTAGATGGGACTAGTAGCGGCCAAGAGACCCAGTACTTC. The chain recombines TRBV7-2 with TRBJ2-5; 8 bases line up with TRBD2. This CDR3 has 17 residues. Germline V gene lookup returns CDR1 SGHTA and CDR2 FQGNSA. Trimming took 1 base from V and 1 from J; bases not matched to a gene: 8. The full variable domain, completed using reference TRBV7-2 and TRBJ2-5, is GAGVSQSPSNKVTEKGKDVELRCDPISGHTALYWYRQSLGQGLEFLIYFQGNSAPDKSGLPSDRFSAERTGGSVSTLTIQRTQQEDSAVYLCTSSLDGTSSGQETQYFGPGTRLLVL.

This clonotype was counted ten times or more. The chain uses TRBV30 and TRBJ2-7; 9 bases map to TRBD2. The CDR3 runs 15 residues. Germline CDR1 GTSNPN, CDR2 SVGIG (reference sequence). V shed 3 bases and J 4 bases; nucleotides not matched to a gene: 10. The CDR3 region has the DNA TGTGCCTGGAGACTAGGTTCTAGCGGGATGTACGAGCAGTACTTC. This sequence encodes CAWRLGSSGMYEQYF.

This clonotype was seen ten or more times. The chain has TRBV28 and TRBJ1-2; 7 bases are a match to TRBD1. V dropped 5 bases and J dropped 1; count of bases not matched to a gene: 4. Germline V CDR1 and CDR2: MDHEN, SYDVKM. The CDR3 spans 14 residues. The CDR3 coding sequence is TGTGCCAGCAGTCCACAGGGGCTTAACTATGGCTACACCTTC. Translating it yields CASSPQGLNYGYTF.

This clonotype was recorded many times. This chain links TRBV20-1 with TRBJ1-2; D remains unclear. CDR1 and CDR2 (germline): DFQATT, SNEGSKA (reference sequence). V shed 6 bases and J shed 5 bases, with 7 bases lying between them. CDR3 length: 10 residues. The CDR3, as DNA: TGCAGTGCAGACGGATATGGCTACACCTTC. Translating it yields CSADGYGYTF.

The rearrangement uses TRBV29-1 and TRBJ1-3; TRBD1 might be the D (5 bases). Trimming left V 7 bases short and J 2 bases short, with 18 bases between. Germline values: CDR1 SQVTM, CDR2 ANQGSEA. This CDR3 comprises 15 residues. This CDR3 is CSAFRDGAAGNTIYF. The CDR3, as DNA: TGCAGCGCCTTCCGGGACGGGGCCGCTGGAAACACCATATATTTT.

Ten or more counts support this clonotype. CDR3 nucleotide sequence: TGCAGTGCTAGACTAAACACAGATACGCAGTATTTT. Its protein product is CSARLNTDTQYF. The V gene is TRBV20-1, the J gene TRBJ2-3, with D unclear. The ends were cut back, 2 bases at V and 2 bases at J, with 5 bases in the middle. The CDR3 covers 12 residues. CDR1 is DFQATT, CDR2 SNEGSKA, per germline (reference sequence).

This clonotype appeared many times. The chain uses TRBV28 and TRBJ1-2; D is ambiguous. In germline, CDR1 is MDHEN, CDR2 SYDVKM. The CDR3 totals 13 residues. V was clipped by 0 bases and J by 6 bases, with 8 bases between them. Here the CDR3 DNA reads TGTGCCAGCAGTTTATGGAACTGGGATGGCTACACCTTC. Translated, it gives CASSLWNWDGYTF.

A few counts support this clonotype. This CDR3 reads CASSHTGNYEQYF. The DNA of the CDR3 is TGTGCCAGCAGCCACACAGGGAACTACGAGCAGTACTTC. This chain connects TRBV6-1 to TRBJ2-7, with a possible D match to TRBD1 (6 bases). Germline assignment: CDR1 MNHNS and CDR2 SASEGT. This CDR3 spans 13 amino acids. Trimming removed 6 bases from V and 3 bases from J, with 12 bases in between.